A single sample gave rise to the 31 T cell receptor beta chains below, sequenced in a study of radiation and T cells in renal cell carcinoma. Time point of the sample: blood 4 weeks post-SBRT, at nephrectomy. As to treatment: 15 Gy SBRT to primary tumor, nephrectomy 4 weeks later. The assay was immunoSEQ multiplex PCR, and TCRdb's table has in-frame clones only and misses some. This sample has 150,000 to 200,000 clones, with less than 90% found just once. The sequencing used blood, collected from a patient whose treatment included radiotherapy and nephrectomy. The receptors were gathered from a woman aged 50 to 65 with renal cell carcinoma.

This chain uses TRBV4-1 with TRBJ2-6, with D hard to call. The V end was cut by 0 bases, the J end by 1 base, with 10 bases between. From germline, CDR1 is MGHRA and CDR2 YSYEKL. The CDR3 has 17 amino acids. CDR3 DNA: TGCGCCAGCAGCCAAGAGGGCGCTTCTTCTGGGGCCAACGTCCTGACTTTC. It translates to CASSQEGASSGANVLTF.

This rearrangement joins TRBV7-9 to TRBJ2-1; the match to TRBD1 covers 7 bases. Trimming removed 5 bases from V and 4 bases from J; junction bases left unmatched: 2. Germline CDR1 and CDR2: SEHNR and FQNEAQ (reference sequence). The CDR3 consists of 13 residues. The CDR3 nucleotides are TGTGCCAGCAGCCAGACAGGGTACAATGAGCAGTTCTTC. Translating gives CASSQTGYNEQFF. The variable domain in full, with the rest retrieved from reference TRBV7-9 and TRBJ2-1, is DTGVSQNPRHKITKRGQNVTFRCDPISEHNRLYWYRQTLGQGPEFLTYFQNEAQLEKSRLLSDRFSAERPKGSFSTLEIQRTEQGDSAMYLCASSQTGYNEQFFGPGTRLTVL.

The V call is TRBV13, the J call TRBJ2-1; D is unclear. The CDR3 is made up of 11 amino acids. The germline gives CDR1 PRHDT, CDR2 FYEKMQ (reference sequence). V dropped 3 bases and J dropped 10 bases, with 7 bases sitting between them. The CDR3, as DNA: TGTGCCAGCAGCTTCAAGGTAGAGCAGTTCTTC. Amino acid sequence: CASSFKVEQFF.

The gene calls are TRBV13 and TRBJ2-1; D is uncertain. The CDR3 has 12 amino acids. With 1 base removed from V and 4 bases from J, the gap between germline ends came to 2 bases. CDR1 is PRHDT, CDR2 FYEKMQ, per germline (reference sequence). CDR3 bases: TGTGCCAGCAGCTTAGCGTACAATGAGCAGTTCTTC. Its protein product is CASSLAYNEQFF.

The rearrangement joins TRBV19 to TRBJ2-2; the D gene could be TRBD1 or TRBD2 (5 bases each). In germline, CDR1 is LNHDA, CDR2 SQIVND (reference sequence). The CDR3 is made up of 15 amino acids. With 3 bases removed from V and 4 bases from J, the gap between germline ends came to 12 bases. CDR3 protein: CASSMRGRGTGELFF. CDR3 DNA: TGTGCCAGTAGTATGAGGGGTCGTGGCACCGGGGAGCTGTTTTTT.

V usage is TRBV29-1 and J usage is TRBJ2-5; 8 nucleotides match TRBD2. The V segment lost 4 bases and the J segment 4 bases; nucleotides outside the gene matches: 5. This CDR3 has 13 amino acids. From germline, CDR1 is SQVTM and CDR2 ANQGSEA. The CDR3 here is CSVVSGGPETQYF. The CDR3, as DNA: TGCAGCGTTGTAAGCGGGGGCCCAGAGACCCAGTACTTC.

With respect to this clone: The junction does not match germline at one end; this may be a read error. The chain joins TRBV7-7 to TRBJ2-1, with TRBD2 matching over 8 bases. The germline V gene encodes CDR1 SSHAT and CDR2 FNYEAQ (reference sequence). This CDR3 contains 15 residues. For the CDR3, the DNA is TGTGCTAGCAGCTTAGGTAGCGGGGTGAACAATGAGCAGTTCTTC. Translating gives CASSLGSGVNNEQFF.

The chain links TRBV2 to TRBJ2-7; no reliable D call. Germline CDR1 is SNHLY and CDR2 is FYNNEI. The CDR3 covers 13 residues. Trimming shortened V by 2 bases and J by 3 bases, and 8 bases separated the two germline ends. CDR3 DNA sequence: TGTGCCAGCAGTGAACCCCCGGGCTACGAGCAGTACTTC. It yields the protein CASSEPPGYEQYF.

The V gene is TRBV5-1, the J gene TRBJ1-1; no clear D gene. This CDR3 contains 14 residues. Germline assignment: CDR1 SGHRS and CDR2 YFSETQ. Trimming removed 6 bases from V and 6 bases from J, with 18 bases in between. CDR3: CASTYGEGGSEAFF. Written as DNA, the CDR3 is TGCGCCAGCACCTATGGAGAGGGAGGGTCTGAAGCTTTCTTT. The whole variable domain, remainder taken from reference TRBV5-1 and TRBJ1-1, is KAGVTQTPRYLIKTRGQQVTLSCSPISGHRSVSWYQQTPGQGLQFLFEYFSETQRNKGNFPGRFSGRQFSNSRSEMNVSTLELGDSALYLCASTYGEGGSEAFFGQGTRLTVV.

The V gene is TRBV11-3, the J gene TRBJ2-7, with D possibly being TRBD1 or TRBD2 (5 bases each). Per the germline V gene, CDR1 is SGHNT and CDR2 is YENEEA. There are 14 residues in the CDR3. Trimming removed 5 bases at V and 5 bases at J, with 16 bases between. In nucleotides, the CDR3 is TGTGCCAGCAGCCCCCTCGCAGGGAGTCACGAGCAGTACTTC. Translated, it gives CASSPLAGSHEQYF.

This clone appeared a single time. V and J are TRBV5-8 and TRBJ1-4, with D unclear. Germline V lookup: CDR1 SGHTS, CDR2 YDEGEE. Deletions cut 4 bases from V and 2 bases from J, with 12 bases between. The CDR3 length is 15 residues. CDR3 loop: CASSRERATNEKLFF. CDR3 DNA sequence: TGTGCCAGCAGCCGAGAGAGGGCGACTAATGAAAAACTGTTTTTT.

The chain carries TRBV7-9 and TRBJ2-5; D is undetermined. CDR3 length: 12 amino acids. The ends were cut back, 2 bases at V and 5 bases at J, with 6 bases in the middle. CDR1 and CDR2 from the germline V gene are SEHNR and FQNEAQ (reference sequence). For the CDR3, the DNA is TGTGCCAGCAGCTTAAACCGGGAGACCCAGTACTTC. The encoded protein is CASSLNRETQYF.

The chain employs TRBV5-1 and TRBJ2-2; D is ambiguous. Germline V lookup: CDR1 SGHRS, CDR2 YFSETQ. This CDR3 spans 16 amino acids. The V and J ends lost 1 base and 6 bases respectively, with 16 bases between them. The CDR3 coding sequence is TGCGCCAGCAGCTTGACGGCCCAGGCTAATGCCGGGGAGCTGTTTTTT. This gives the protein CASSLTAQANAGELFF.

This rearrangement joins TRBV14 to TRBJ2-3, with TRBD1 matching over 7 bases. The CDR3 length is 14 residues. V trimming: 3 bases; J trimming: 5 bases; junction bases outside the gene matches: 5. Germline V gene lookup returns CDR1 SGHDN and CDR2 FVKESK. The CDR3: CASSHRQGKDTQYF. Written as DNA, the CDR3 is TGTGCCAGCAGCCATCGACAGGGAAAAGATACGCAGTATTTT.

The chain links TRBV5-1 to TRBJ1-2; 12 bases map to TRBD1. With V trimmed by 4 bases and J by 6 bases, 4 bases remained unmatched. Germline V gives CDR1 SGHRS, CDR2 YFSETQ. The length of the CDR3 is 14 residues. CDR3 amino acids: CASSGTGGFDGYTF. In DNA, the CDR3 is TGCGCCAGCAGCGGGACAGGGGGCTTTGATGGCTACACCTTC.

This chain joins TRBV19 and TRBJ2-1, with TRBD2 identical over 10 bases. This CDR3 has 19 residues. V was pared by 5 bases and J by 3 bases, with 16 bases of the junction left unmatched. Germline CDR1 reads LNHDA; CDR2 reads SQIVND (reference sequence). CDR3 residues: CASSPPGGLAGASYNEQFF. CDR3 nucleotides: TGTGCCAGTAGTCCCCCGGGGGGGCTAGCGGGGGCCAGCTACAATGAGCAGTTCTTC.

CDR3 DNA sequence: TGCGCCAGCAGCGCTACAAGCCGGGACCCTTACAATGAGCAGTTCTTC. Its protein product is CASSATSRDPYNEQFF. The V call is TRBV4-1, the J call TRBJ2-1, with D perhaps matching TRBD1 or TRBD2 (5 bases each). Germline assignment: CDR1 MGHRA and CDR2 YSYEKL. CDR3 size: 16 residues. V was pared by 5 bases and J by 4 bases, with 18 bases between.

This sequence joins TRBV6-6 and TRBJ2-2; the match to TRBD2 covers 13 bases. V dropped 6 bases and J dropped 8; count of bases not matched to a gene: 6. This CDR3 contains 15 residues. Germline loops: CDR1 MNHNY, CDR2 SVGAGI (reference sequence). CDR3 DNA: TGTGCCAGCAGAAAACTAGCGGGGGGGCTGGGGGAGCTGTTTTTT. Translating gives CASRKLAGGLGELFF.

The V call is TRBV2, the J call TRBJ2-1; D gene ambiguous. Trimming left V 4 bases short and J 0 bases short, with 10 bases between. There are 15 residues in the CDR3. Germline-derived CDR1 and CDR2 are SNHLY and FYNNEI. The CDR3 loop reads CASSADGDSYNEQFF. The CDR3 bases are TGTGCCAGCAGTGCGGACGGTGACTCCTACAATGAGCAGTTCTTC.

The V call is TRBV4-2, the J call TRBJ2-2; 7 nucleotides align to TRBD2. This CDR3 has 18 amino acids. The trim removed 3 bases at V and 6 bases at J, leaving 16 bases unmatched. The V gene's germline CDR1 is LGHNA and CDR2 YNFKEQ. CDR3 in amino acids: CASSQTSDRGGSAGELFF. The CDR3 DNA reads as TGTGCCAGCAGCCAGACTTCAGATCGCGGGGGATCGGCCGGGGAGCTGTTTTTT.

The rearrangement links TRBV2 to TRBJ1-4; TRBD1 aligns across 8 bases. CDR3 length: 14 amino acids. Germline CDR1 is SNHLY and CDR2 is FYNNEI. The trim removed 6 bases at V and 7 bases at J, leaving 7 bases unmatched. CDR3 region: CASRETGVGEKLFF. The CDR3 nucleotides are TGTGCCAGCAGGGAGACAGGGGTGGGTGAAAAACTGTTTTTT. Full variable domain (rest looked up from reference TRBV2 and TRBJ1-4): EPEVTQTPSHQVTQMGQEVILRCVPISNHLYFYWYRQILGQKVEFLVSFYNNEISEKSEIFDDQFSVERPDGSNFTLKIRSTKLEDSAMYFCASRETGVGEKLFFGSGTQLSVL.

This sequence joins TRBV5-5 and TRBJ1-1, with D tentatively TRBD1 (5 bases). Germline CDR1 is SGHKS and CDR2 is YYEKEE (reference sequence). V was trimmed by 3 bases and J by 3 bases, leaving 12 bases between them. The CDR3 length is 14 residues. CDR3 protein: CASSSSQGYTEAFF. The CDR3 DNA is TGTGCCAGCAGCTCAAGTCAGGGTTACACTGAAGCTTTCTTT.

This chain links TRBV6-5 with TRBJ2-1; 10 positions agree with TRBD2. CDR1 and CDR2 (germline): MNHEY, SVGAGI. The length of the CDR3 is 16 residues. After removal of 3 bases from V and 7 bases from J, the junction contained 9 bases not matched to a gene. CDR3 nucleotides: TGTGCCAGCAGTTATGATTTAAGCGGGGGGGCGAATGAGCAGTTCTTC. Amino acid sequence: CASSYDLSGGANEQFF.

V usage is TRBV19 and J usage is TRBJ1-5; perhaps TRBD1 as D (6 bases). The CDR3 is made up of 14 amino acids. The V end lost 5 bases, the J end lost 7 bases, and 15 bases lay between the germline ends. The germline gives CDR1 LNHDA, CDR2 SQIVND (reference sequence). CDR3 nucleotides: TGTGCCAGTAGTGGGGGGCGTGGGGGACAGCCCCAGCATTTT. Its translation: CASSGGRGGQPQHF.

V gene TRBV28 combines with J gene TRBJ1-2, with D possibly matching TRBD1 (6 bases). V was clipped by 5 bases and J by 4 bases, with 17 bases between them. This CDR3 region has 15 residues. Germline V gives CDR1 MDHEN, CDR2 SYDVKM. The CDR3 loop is CASSLTGSGGYGYTF. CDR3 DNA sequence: TGTGCCAGCAGTCTCACAGGGTCCGGAGGCTATGGCTACACCTTC.

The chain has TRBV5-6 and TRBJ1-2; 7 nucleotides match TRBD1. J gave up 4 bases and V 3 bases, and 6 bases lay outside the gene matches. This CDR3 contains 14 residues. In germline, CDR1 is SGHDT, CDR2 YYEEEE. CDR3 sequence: CASSSGGAGYGYTF. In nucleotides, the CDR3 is TGTGCCAGCAGCTCAGGGGGTGCTGGCTATGGCTACACCTTC.

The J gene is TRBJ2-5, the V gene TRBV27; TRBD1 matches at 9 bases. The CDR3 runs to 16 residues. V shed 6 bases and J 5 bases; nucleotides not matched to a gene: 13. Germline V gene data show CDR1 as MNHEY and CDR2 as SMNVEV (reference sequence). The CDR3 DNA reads TGTGCCAGCAGATTTGACAGGGGGGGACCTAACGAGACCCAGTACTTC. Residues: CASRFDRGGPNETQYF.

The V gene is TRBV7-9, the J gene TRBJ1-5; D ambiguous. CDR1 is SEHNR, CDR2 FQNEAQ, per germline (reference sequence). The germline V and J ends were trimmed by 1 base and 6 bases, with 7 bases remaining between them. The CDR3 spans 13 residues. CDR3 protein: CASSLEESQPQHF. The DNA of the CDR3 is TGTGCCAGCAGCTTAGAAGAAAGTCAGCCCCAGCATTTT. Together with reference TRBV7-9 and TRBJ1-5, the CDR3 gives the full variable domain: DTGVSQNPRHKITKRGQNVTFRCDPISEHNRLYWYRQTLGQGPEFLTYFQNEAQLEKSRLLSDRFSAERPKGSFSTLEIQRTEQGDSAMYLCASSLEESQPQHFGDGTRLSIL.

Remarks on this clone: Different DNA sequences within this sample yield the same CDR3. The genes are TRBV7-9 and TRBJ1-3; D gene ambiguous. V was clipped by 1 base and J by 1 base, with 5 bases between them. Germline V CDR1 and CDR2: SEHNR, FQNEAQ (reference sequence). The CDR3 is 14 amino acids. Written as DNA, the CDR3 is TGTGCCAGCAGCTTAGGAGGGTCTGGAAACACCATATATTTT. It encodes CASSLGGSGNTIYF. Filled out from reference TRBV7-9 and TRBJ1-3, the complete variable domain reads DTGVSQNPRHKITKRGQNVTFRCDPISEHNRLYWYRQTLGQGPEFLTYFQNEAQLEKSRLLSDRFSAERPKGSFSTLEIQRTEQGDSAMYLCASSLGGSGNTIYFGEGSWLTVV.

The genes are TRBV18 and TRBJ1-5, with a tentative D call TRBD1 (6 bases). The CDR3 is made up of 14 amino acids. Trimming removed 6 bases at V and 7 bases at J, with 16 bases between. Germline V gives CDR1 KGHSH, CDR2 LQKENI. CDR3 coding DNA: TGTGCCAGCTCGGACGGACAGTCGCTCCAGCCCCAGCATTTT. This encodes CASSDGQSLQPQHF.

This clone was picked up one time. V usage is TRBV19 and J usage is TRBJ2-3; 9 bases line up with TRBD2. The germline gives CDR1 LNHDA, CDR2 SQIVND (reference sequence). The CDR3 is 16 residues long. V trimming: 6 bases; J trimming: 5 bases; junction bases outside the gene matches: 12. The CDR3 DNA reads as TGTGCCAGTAGCCCCGGGGCTAGCGGGGATATAGATACGCAGTATTTT. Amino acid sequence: CASSPGASGDIDTQYF.